The sequence of this T cell receptor beta chain was determined in a study of shared clonotypes between healthy human individuals. Sequencing was performed with immunoSEQ multiplex PCR; in TCRdb, only in-frame clones are kept and a portion is missing. The sample holds about 990,000 clones, approximately 78% seen once. CDR1 MNHEY and CDR2 SMNVEV come from the germline V gene (reference sequence). Trimming at V came to 6 bases and at J to 4 bases, leaving 11 bases not matched to a gene. The CDR3 consists of 16 residues. This sequence joins TRBV27 and TRBJ2-3; 9 positions agree with TRBD2. What was sequenced was memory CD4+ T cells from PBMCs. Indicated subset: CD45RA-negative fraction. The sequence came from a young man in good health. Some clones in this sample may be carry-over from other donors' samples. The CDR3 DNA reads TGTGCCAGCAGAAGACTAGCGGTCCTCAGTCCAGATACGCAGTATTTT. Translation: CASRRLAVLSPDTQYF.